Given below is one T cell receptor (beta chain) in context. This clone was detected a few times. Its specific antigen is unknown. Base qualities are not at hand, and no much larger clone is one base apart. A MiSeq instrument was used for deep resolution sequencing, which targeted depths ranging from 1 in 1 million up to 1 in 200,000 T cells, with coverage averaging 10x for each clonotype. TCR beta libraries were generated with the immunoSEQ hsTCRB Kit. The paper's processing steps were these. ImmunoSEQ Data Assistant and ImmunoSEQ Analyzer were used for data analysis, and V, D and J genes were assigned according to IMGT definitions. Clonality, which ranges from 0 to 1, was calculated as one minus the normalized Shannon entropy of productive rearrangement frequencies. Only overrepresented clonotypes making up at least 0.05% of the repertoire of each patient were included in the public clonotype analysis. Repertoires from thirteen age-matched healthy donors in immuneACCESS were used as clonality controls. TCRdb carries this immuneACCESS record with in-frame sequences only. Its versions omit some clonotypes, under half of them owing to an unresolved V gene in the studies checked, with the rest unexplained. V and J calls plus clone size are reproduced from that table; the DNA served to infer D and trimming. Here the sample has about 50,000 clones; 57% occur a single time. The ten largest make up 28% of the sample.

The meaning of the sample's time point label: around 25 months on ibrutinib. For TCR beta library preparation, roughly 2 micrograms of genomic DNA were isolated from cryopreserved PBMCs. High-throughput TCR beta sequencing was performed on longitudinal blood samples from CLL patients receiving ibrutinib monotherapy. The patients were enrolled in a single-center, open-label phase 2 trial of ibrutinib monotherapy. This sample stems from a study of cytotoxic CD8 clonotypes in ibrutinib-treated CLL (dated by TCRdb to about 2021). Looking at the study overall: In this cohort, approximately 15 patients were treatment-naive and 11 to 12 were relapsed/refractory, while some 18 had unmutated IGHV. Longitudinal samples were obtainable from about 30% of the roughly 86 participants in the trial. Samples averaged approximately 240,000 productive templates and about 94,000 productive rearrangements. Response samples were taken after a median of roughly 12 months on treatment, ranging from about 6 to 36 months. Every sample from remission and from progressive disease was obtained while the patients were still on ibrutinib. Cryopreserved peripheral blood mononuclear cells were collected before treatment, at response, and at either disease progression or sustained remission. Responses were partial in some 24 patients and complete in 2; after median approximately 69 months follow-up, roughly 14 stayed in remission and about twelve progressed. Study-wide conclusions, independent of this receptor: Public clonotypes were rare and either shrank or stayed stable during treatment, and the rise in clonality at ibrutinib response reflected expansion of private clonotypes. Sampling times were not matched between sustained-remission and progressing patients, and lymph node repertoires were not studied. Baseline clonality exceeded that of age-matched healthy donors and correlated strongly with circulating CD8+ T-cell counts. An increase in clonality was observed at ibrutinib response, with clonality remaining stable during sustained remission and falling back toward baseline at progression.

The V end loses 8 bases and the J end loses 10 bases, and a stretch of 12 bases separates them. The CDR3 holds 11 amino acids from the cysteine to the phenylalanine. Here the CDR3 DNA is all that survives: 33 bases in frame from base 1. CDR1 MNHNS and CDR2 SASEGT were looked up in the germline V gene. Sample: PBMCs, taken after 24 months of ibrutinib treatment. This sequence uses TRBV6-1 and TRBJ2-1, with the D gene not confidently named. This sequence originates from a human donor with chronic lymphocytic leukemia. The DNA is TGTGCCAGCGGCCCGGAGCTCGAGCAGTTCTTC. The encoded protein is CASGPELEQFF.